Listed below are T cell receptor beta chains from one sample, sequenced in a study of CD8+ T cells in alopecia areata. Clones were read by immunoSEQ multiplex PCR, and TCRdb kept only the in-frame ones, dropping some. This sample has about 190,000 clones, with 50% to 60% found just once. The specimen was CD4+ T cells sorted from blood, collected at week 4, from a patient treated with tofacitinib. The source of these receptors is a human donor with alopecia areata. CDR3s include the opening cysteine and the closing phenylalanine or tryptophan. D genes are given only for firm matches. Some rows mark clone size as missing; the rest say once, few, many or name a class of expanded clone.

d_call	v_call	j_call	clone_size	cdr3_aa	cdr3_nt
TRBD2	TRBV5-1	TRBJ2-3	-	CASSSGLAGATDTQYF	TGCGCCAGCAGCTCCGGACTAGCGGGAGCTACAGATACGCAGTATTTT
-	TRBV6-1	TRBJ2-3	-	CASSENGDTQYF	TGTGCCAGCAGTGAAAACGGAGATACGCAGTATTTT
-	TRBV2	TRBJ2-6	-	CASSLQSGTGANVLTF	TGTGCCAGCAGTTTACAGTCAGGGACTGGGGCCAACGTCCTGACTTTC
TRBD1	TRBV29-1	TRBJ1-1	-	CSVLAGGVWSEAFF	TGCAGCGTCCTCGCAGGGGGAGTTTGGAGCGAAGCTTTCTTT
-	TRBV7-2	TRBJ1-5	-	CASSLVRRNQPQHF	TGTGCCAGCAGCTTAGTTCGGAGAAATCAGCCCCAGCATTTT
-	TRBV6-1	TRBJ1-5	-	CASSAWQGRGSNQPQHF	TGTGCCAGCAGTGCCTGGCAAGGACGTGGGAGCAATCAGCCCCAGCATTTT
TRBD1	TRBV5-8	TRBJ2-7	many	CASSSGQVREQYF	TGTGCCAGCAGCAGCGGACAGGTCAGGGAGCAGTACTTC
TRBD1	TRBV27	TRBJ1-5	-	CASSLTGGRNQPQHF	TGTGCCAGCAGTTTAACAGGGGGGCGCAATCAGCCCCAGCATTTT
-	TRBV6-5	TRBJ2-1	-	CASSFNGGQFF	TGTGCCAGCAGTTTCAATGGGGGGCAGTTCTTC
-	TRBV11-3	TRBJ2-1	-	CASSFGRVSYNEQFF	TGTGCCAGCAGCTTCGGACGAGTTTCATACAATGAGCAGTTCTTC
-	TRBV13	TRBJ1-2	-	CASSLQGRGYTF	TGTGCCAGCAGCCTCCAGGGCAGGGGCTACACCTTC
-	TRBV13	TRBJ1-1	-	CASSLLRTEAFF	TGTGCCAGCAGCTTACTTAGGACAGAAGCTTTCTTT
-	TRBV5-1	TRBJ2-5	-	CASRQRGETQYF	TGCGCCAGCAGACAGAGGGGAGAGACCCAGTACTTC
-	TRBV25-1	TRBJ2-3	-	CASSGPSDTQYF	TGTGCCAGCAGCGGCCCATCAGATACGCAGTATTTT
TRBD1	TRBV30	TRBJ2-5	few	CAWRTGRETQYF	TGTGCCTGGAGGACAGGGAGAGAGACCCAGTACTTC
-	TRBV11-3	TRBJ2-2	-	CASSSTGDTGELFF	TGTGCCAGCAGCTCCACCGGGGACACCGGGGAGCTGTTTTTT
TRBD1	TRBV28	TRBJ2-7	-	CASCRGGRDYEQYF	TGTGCCAGTTGCCGAGGGGGCAGGGACTACGAGCAGTACTTC
-	TRBV13	TRBJ2-5	few	CASSFSQTQYF	TGTGCCAGCAGCTTTTCCCAGACCCAGTACTTC
-	TRBV30	TRBJ2-1	-	CAWTYRAHEQFF	TGTGCCTGGACCTACAGGGCCCATGAGCAGTTCTTC
-	TRBV29-1	TRBJ1-2	-	CSVGRGAGYGYTF	TGCAGCGTTGGTCGGGGGGCTGGCTATGGCTACACCTTC
-	TRBV30	TRBJ1-1	-	CAWSRVSNTEAFF	TGTGCCTGGAGTCGGGTGTCAAACACTGAAGCTTTCTTT
TRBD1	TRBV28	TRBJ1-2	once	CASVGQGALFYGYTF	TGTGCCAGCGTGGGGCAGGGGGCGCTTTTCTATGGCTACACCTTC
TRBD1	TRBV15	TRBJ2-7	-	CATSVWDRTYEQYF	TGTGCCACCAGCGTTTGGGACAGAACCTACGAGCAGTACTTC
TRBD1	TRBV18	TRBJ2-6	-	CASSRQGASSGANVLTF	TGTGCCAGCTCGCGACAGGGGGCGTCCTCTGGGGCCAACGTCCTGACTTTC
-	TRBV19	TRBJ2-7	-	CASRDEGGSPEQYF	TGTGCCAGTAGGGACGAAGGAGGATCTCCCGAGCAGTACTTC
-	TRBV30	TRBJ1-3	-	CAWAIDGNTIYF	TGTGCCTGGGCGATAGACGGAAACACCATATATTTT
-	TRBV7-3	TRBJ2-2	-	CASSKNWNTGELFF	TGTGCCAGCAGCAAAAACTGGAACACCGGGGAGCTGTTTTTT
-	TRBV19	TRBJ2-1	few	CASRIKGSNEQFF	TGTGCCAGTAGGATCAAGGGTTCCAATGAGCAGTTCTTC
TRBD1	TRBV30	TRBJ1-5	-	CAWSRDRGNQPQHF	TGTGCCTGGAGTCGGGACAGGGGGAATCAGCCCCAGCATTTT
-	TRBV2	TRBJ2-3	-	CASSDRGRRNTQYF	TGTGCCAGCAGTGACAGGGGCCGTAGGAATACGCAGTATTTT
-	TRBV4-3	TRBJ2-3	-	CASSQDYGKIVADTQYF	TGCGCCAGCAGCCAAGATTACGGCAAAATCGTCGCAGATACGCAGTATTTT
TRBD1	TRBV7-9	TRBJ2-7	-	CARTGTASSEQYF	TGTGCCAGAACCGGGACAGCGTCGTCCGAGCAGTACTTC
TRBD2	TRBV5-4	TRBJ2-5	-	CASSLAKTSGRIQETQYF	TGTGCCAGCAGCTTGGCCAAGACGAGCGGGAGGATACAAGAGACCCAGTACTTC
-	TRBV6-5	TRBJ2-1	-	CASTPEDLVNEQFF	TGTGCCAGCACCCCAGAGGATCTTGTGAATGAGCAGTTCTTC
TRBD1	TRBV2	TRBJ2-7	-	CASGRNRGVNEQYF	TGTGCCAGCGGTAGAAACAGGGGAGTCAACGAGCAGTACTTC
-	TRBV28	TRBJ2-3	-	CASSRWGGSTDTQYF	TGTGCCAGCAGTCGGTGGGGAGGTAGCACAGATACGCAGTATTTT
-	TRBV5-1	TRBJ2-3	-	CASSPPSDTQYF	TGCGCCAGCAGCCCCCCTTCGGATACGCAGTATTTT
-	TRBV30	TRBJ2-3	-	CAPLALDTQYF	TGTGCTCCCTTAGCCCTAGATACGCAGTATTTT
-	TRBV10-3	TRBJ1-5	many	CATRRTDNQPQHF	TGTGCCACCCGCAGGACAGATAATCAGCCCCAGCATTTT
TRBD2	TRBV4-1	TRBJ2-4	-	CASSQGGRAIQYF	TGCGCCAGCAGCCAAGGTGGGAGGGCCATTCAGTACTTC
-	TRBV29-1	TRBJ2-3	-	CSSALARTDTQYF	TGCAGCTCCGCTCTTGCCCGCACAGATACGCAGTATTTT
TRBD1	TRBV5-1	TRBJ2-7	once	CASSLGGQGLTYEQYF	TGCGCCAGCAGCTTGGGGGGACAGGGCTTGACCTACGAGCAGTACTTC
TRBD2	TRBV14	TRBJ2-1	-	CASSSLLARDGYNEQFF	TGTGCCAGCAGCTCCCTACTAGCGAGAGATGGCTACAATGAGCAGTTCTTC
-	TRBV25-1	TRBJ2-2	-	CASSGPAGGELFF	TGTGCCAGCAGTGGCCCAGCTGGCGGGGAGCTGTTTTTT
-	TRBV4-2	TRBJ2-7	-	CASSQDYGSNYEQYF	TGTGCCAGCAGCCAAGATTACGGCAGTAACTACGAGCAGTACTTC
TRBD1	TRBV19	TRBJ1-5	-	CATGTGGGSNQPQHF	TGTGCAACCGGGACAGGGGGTGGTAGCAATCAGCCCCAGCATTTT
TRBD1	TRBV7-2	TRBJ1-5	-	CASSLTGFGQPQHF	TGTGCCAGCAGCCTGACAGGGTTTGGCCAGCCCCAGCATTTT
TRBD1	TRBV13	TRBJ2-5	-	CASSLQGQKETQYF	TGTGCCAGCAGCTTACAGGGACAGAAAGAGACCCAGTACTTC
-	TRBV18	TRBJ2-5	-	CASSPRPAGQETQYF	TGTGCCAGCTCACCACGCCCAGCGGGTCAAGAGACCCAGTACTTC
-	TRBV7-9	TRBJ1-1	few	CASSLPRGNTEAFF	TGTGCCAGCAGCTTACCACGGGGAAACACTGAAGCTTTCTTT
TRBD2	TRBV27	TRBJ2-1	once	CASSPRTSGRKNEQFF	TGTGCCAGCAGTCCACGGACTAGCGGGAGGAAAAATGAGCAGTTCTTC
TRBD2	TRBV9	TRBJ2-3	-	CASSVPLAGADTQYF	TGTGCCAGCAGCGTACCCCTAGCGGGAGCAGATACGCAGTATTTT
TRBD1	TRBV4-3	TRBJ2-1	-	CASSQDPRGQRFF	TGCGCCAGCAGCCAAGACCCCAGGGGACAGAGGTTCTTC